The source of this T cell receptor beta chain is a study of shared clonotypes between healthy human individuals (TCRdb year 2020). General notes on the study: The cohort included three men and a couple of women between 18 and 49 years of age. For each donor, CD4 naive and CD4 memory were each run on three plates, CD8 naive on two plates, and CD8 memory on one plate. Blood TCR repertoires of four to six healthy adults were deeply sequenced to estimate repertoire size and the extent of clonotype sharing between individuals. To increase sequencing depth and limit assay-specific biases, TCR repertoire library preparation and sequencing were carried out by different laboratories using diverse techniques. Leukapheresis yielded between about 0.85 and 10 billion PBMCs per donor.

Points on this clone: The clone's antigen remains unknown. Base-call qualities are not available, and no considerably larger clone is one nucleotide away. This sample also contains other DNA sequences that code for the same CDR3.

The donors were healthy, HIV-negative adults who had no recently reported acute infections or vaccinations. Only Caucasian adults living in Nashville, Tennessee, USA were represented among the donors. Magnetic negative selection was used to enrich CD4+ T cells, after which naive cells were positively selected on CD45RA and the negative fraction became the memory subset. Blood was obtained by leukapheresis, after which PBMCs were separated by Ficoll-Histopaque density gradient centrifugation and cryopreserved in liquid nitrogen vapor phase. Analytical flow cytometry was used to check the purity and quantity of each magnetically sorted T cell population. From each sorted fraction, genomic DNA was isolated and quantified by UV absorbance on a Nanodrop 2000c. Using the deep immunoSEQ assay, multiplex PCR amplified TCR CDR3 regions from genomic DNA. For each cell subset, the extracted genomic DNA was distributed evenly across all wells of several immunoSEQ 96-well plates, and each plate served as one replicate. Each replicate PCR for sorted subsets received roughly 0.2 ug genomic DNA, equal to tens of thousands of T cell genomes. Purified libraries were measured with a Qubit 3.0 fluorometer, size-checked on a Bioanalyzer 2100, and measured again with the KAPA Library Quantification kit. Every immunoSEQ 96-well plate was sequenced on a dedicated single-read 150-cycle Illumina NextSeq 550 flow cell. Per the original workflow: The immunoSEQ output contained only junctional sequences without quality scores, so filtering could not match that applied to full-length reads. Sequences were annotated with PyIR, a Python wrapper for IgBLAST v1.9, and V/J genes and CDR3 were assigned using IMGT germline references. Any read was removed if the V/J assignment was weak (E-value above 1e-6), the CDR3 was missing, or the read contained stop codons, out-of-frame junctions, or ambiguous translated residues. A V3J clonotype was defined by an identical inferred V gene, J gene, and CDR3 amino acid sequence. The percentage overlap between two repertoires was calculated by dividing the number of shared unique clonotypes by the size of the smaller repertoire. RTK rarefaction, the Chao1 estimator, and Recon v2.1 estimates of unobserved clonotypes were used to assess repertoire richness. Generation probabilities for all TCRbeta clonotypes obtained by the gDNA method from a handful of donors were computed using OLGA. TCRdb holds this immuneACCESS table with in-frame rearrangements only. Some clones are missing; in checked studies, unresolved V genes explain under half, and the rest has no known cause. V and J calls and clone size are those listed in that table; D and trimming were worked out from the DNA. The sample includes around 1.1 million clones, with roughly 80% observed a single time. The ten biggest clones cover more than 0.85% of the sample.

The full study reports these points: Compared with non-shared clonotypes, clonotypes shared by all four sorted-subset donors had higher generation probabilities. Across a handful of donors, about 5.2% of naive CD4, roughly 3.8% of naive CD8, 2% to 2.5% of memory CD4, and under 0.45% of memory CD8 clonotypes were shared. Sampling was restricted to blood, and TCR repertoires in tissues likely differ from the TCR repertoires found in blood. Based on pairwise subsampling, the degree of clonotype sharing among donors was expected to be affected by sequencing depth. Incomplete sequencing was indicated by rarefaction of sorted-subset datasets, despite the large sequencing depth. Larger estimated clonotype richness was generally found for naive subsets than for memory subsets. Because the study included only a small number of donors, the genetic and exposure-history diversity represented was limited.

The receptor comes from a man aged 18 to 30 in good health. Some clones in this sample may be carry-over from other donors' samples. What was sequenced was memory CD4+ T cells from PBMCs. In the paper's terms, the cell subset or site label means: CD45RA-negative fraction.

The CDR3 region reads CASSPRGLSNQPQHF. Read as DNA, the sequence is TGTGCCAGCTCACCCAGGGGGCTGAGCAATCAGCCCCAGCATTTT. Recombination connected TRBV18 to TRBJ1-5; a stretch of 8 junction bases matches TRBD1. V and J are trimmed by 3 bases and 1 base, and the gene matches miss 2 bases of the junction. CDR3 length: 15 amino acids, cysteine to phenylalanine. This entry keeps only the CDR3 DNA: 45 bases, framed from base 1. Reading the germline V gene gives CDR1 KGHSH and CDR2 LQKENI.